This entry describes one T cell receptor (beta chain). Its antigen specificity is not known. No quality values exist for individual bases; no much larger clone is one base distant. TCRbeta CDR3 regions were amplified from genomic DNA by means of the immunoSEQ Assay, a bias-controlled multiplex PCR. The authors' analysis ran thus. The number of nucleated cells in each sample was estimated by amplification of reference gene primers within the assay. To quantify the absolute abundance of each unique TCRbeta CDR3 rearrangement, sequence reads were collapsed and filtered. For each sample, productive Simpson clonality was calculated by taking the square root of Simpson's diversity index across productive rearrangements. Held by TCRdb, this immuneACCESS table contains in-frame sequences only and omits some clones. Under half of the omission traces to an unresolved V gene where checked; the cause of the rest is unknown. The V and J calls and clone size come from that table; D and trimming were worked out from the DNA. In this sample the table shows 130,000 or so clones, about 87% of which occur a single time. The ten biggest clones cover 2.5% to 3% of the sample.

CDR3 length: 14 amino acids, cysteine to phenylalanine. The sequence is cut down to CDR3 DNA, 42 bases in frame from base 1. V sheds 1 base and J sheds 5 bases, leaving 14 bases between their ends. As encoded in the germline V gene (reference sequence), CDR1 is GTSNPN while CDR2 is SVGIG. The entry originates in a study of blood T cell repertoires in COVID-19 (dated by TCRdb to 2018 to 2020). In the study overall: Samples from collaborators originated in the United States, Italy and Spain and spanned both the acute and convalescent phases of COVID-19. Where HLA class I and class II types were available, the types were taken from metadata supplied by the sample provider, not from assay-based typing. The samples were drawn from the first 160 participants of the ongoing ImmuneRACE study and from 1,254 subjects provided by 6 global collaborators. The material from the prospective study consisted of cDNA or gDNA derived from T cells, B-cell-depleted T cells, or PBMCs. Subjects who had been exposed to COVID-19, were actively infected with it, or had recovered from it provided the deeply sampled blood TCRbeta repertoires that made up the dataset. The repertoires were released in a freely available public database intended as a resource for research on the immune response to SARS-CoV-2. The sample metadata nearly always contained a de-identified subject ID, COVID-19 status, age in years and sex.

One collaborating source in Seattle enrolled patients while the patients were actively infected and followed the patients over time throughout the course of disease. The collaborating institutions used their own protocols to collect whole blood in K2EDTA tubes. Collaborator samples were shipped for TCRbeta analysis as frozen whole blood, isolated PBMCs, or DNA extracted from either sample type. Findings and caveats that apply to the study as a whole: Clinical and demographic metadata were provided uncurated, with the amount varying by source and participant.

Source material: peripheral blood. This clonotype was obtained from a human donor with COVID-19, enrolled during active disease. The donor label of this sample is uncertain. This chain joins TRBV30 to TRBJ1-1; a tentative D match to TRBD1 spans 6 bases. This receptor has the CDR3 CAWSDRARGTEAFF. In nucleotide form, the sequence is TGTGCCTGGAGTGACAGGGCTCGGGGAACTGAAGCTTTCTTT.